The 18 T cell receptor beta chains below were found in one sample sequenced in a study of shared clonotypes between healthy human individuals (dated by TCRdb to the early 2020s). Receptors were amplified or captured by the immunoSEQ multiplex PCR assay. TCRdb mirrors the immuneACCESS table, restricted to in-frame sequences. Some clones are absent from its copies; in checked studies, under half trace to an unresolved V gene, and the reason for the others is unknown. Recorded for this sample are 2,100,000 or so clones; nearly 97% of them occurred a single time. Clones ranked in the top ten supply 0.1% to 0.15% of the sample. Sequencing was done on a sample of naive CD4+ T cells sorted from blood. The sample's cell subset or site label is to be understood as: CD45RA+ positively selected. The receptors were sampled from a man between 18 and 35 years old in good health.

CDR3 residues: CASSFPLGGGYTF. The CDR3 coding sequence is TGTGCCAGCAGCTTCCCTTTGGGGGGTGGCTACACCTTC. V is TRBV7-3 and J is TRBJ1-2, with D perhaps matching TRBD1 (5 bases). The V and J ends lost 3 bases and 7 bases respectively, with 12 bases between them. Germline loops: CDR1 SGHTA, CDR2 FQGTGA. The CDR3 totals 13 residues.

Concerning this clone itself: A read error is likely, as this CDR3 ends without the conserved phenylalanine or tryptophan. The DNA is omitted, as the CDR3 cannot be located on it reliably, and the CDR3 follows TCRdb's listing. The V gene is TRBV6-6, the J gene TRBJ1-4; the listed D gene, TRBD1, was not tested against the DNA. The CDR3 region is 14 residues in length, termini included. Germline assignment: CDR1 MNHNY and CDR2 SVGAGI (reference sequence). CDR3 sequence: CASSYQGQGAFFSV.

Details on this clone: Different DNA sequences within this sample yield the same CDR3. The V call is TRBV18, the J call TRBJ2-3; 10 nucleotides match TRBD1. This CDR3 has 15 amino acids. Germline assignment: CDR1 KGHSH and CDR2 LQKENI. V trimming: 0 bases; J trimming: 4 bases; junction bases outside the gene matches: 1. The CDR3 sequence: CASSPPGQGPDTQYF. In DNA form, the CDR3 reads TGTGCCAGCTCACCACCGGGACAGGGGCCAGATACGCAGTATTTT. Together with reference TRBV18 and TRBJ2-3, the CDR3 gives the full variable domain: NAGVMQNPRHLVRRRGQEARLRCSPMKGHSHVYWYRQLPEEGLKFMVYLQKENIIDESGMPKERFSAEFPKEGPSILRIQQVVRGDSAAYFCASSPPGQGPDTQYFGPGTRLTVL.

J is TRBJ2-7 and V is TRBV6-5; 7 nucleotides align to TRBD1. In germline, CDR1 is MNHEY, CDR2 SVGAGI. This CDR3 contains 14 residues. After removal of 3 bases from V and 6 bases from J, the junction contained 8 bases not matched to a gene. The CDR3 coding sequence is TGTGCCAGCAGTTATTACAGGGGATGGGGCGAGCAGTACTTC. Translating it yields CASSYYRGWGEQYF.

V usage is TRBV5-1 and J usage is TRBJ2-1, with D unresolved. The CDR3 is 16 residues long. V was cut by 0 bases and J by 2 bases, with 12 bases left in between. The germline gives CDR1 SGHRS, CDR2 YFSETQ. The CDR3 DNA reads TGCGCCAGCAGCTTGGCGTCCCGGGTACCCTACAATGAGCAGTTCTTC. Its protein is CASSLASRVPYNEQFF.

The chain combines TRBV4-3 with TRBJ2-3; TRBD2 aligns across 9 bases. The CDR3 loop spans 21 amino acids. Trimming removed 0 bases from V and 2 bases from J; junction bases left unmatched: 18. Germline V CDR1 and CDR2: LGHNA, YSLEER. The CDR3 sequence is CASSQDLETSGRVGNTDTQYF. CDR3 sequence (DNA): TGCGCCAGCAGCCAAGATCTCGAGACTAGCGGACGGGTCGGGAACACAGATACGCAGTATTTT.

Details on this clone: The same CDR3 is also encoded by other DNA sequences in this sample. V usage is TRBV6-1 and J usage is TRBJ2-7, with TRBD1 identical over 7 bases. The length of the CDR3 is 13 residues. The V segment lost 6 bases and the J segment 2 bases; nucleotides outside the gene matches: 4. Germline assignment: CDR1 MNHNS and CDR2 SASEGT. The CDR3 coding sequence is TGTGCCAGCAGCCGAGACAGGGCCTACGAGCAGTACTTC. Amino acid sequence: CASSRDRAYEQYF.

The chain recombines TRBV30 with TRBJ1-1, with D uncertain. CDR1 and CDR2 from the germline V gene are GTSNPN and SVGIG (reference sequence). The V end lost 0 bases, the J end lost 4 bases, and 12 bases lay between the germline ends. This CDR3 has 14 residues. The CDR3 DNA reads TGTGCCTGGAGTGTATCCCTAATTGGCACTGAAGCTTTCTTT. This translates into CAWSVSLIGTEAFF.

The CDR3 region is CASSHTGQTASPLHF. The CDR3 region has the DNA TGTGCCAGCTCACACACGGGCCAAACTGCTTCACCCCTCCACTTT. This chain links TRBV18 with TRBJ1-6; D is uncertain. The length of the CDR3 is 15 residues. The V end was cut by 4 bases, the J end by 9 bases, with 16 bases between. Germline assignment: CDR1 KGHSH and CDR2 LQKENI.

The rearrangement links TRBV11-2 to TRBJ2-5, with a possible D match to TRBD2 (6 bases). Germline loops: CDR1 SGHAT, CDR2 FQNNGV. The length of the CDR3 is 14 residues. The V end lost 4 bases, the J end lost 3 bases, and 12 bases lay between the germline ends. The CDR3, as DNA: TGTGCCAGCAGCTCCGGGGGAGGAGAAGAGACCCAGTACTTC. Protein product: CASSSGGGEETQYF.

This rearrangement joins TRBV6-6 to TRBJ2-3, with TRBD2 matching over 12 bases. CDR1 and CDR2 from the germline V gene are MNHNY and SVGAGI (reference sequence). The CDR3 sequence is 16 residues long. V was pared by 4 bases and J by 2 bases, with 4 bases of the junction left unmatched. CDR3 DNA sequence: TGTGCCAGCAGTTTTGGACTAGCGGGAACCACAGATACGCAGTATTTT. This sequence encodes CASSFGLAGTTDTQYF.

This clone was detected only once. V gene TRBV11-2 combines with J gene TRBJ2-7; 13 bases map to TRBD2. CDR1 and CDR2 from the germline V gene are SGHAT and FQNNGV. V was clipped by 6 bases and J by 3 bases; unmatched bases: 14. CDR3 length equals 18 residues. The CDR3, as DNA: TGTGCCAGCAGTTTCGGGACTAGCGGGATTGGGTTGGACTACGAGCAGTACTTC. Amino acid sequence: CASSFGTSGIGLDYEQYF.

CDR3 amino acids: CASSLLEQETQYF. CDR3 sequence (DNA): TGCGCCAGCAGCTTGCTAGAACAAGAGACCCAGTACTTC. The chain recombines TRBV5-1 with TRBJ2-5; D is uncertain. The length of the CDR3 is 13 residues. Trimming stripped 1 base from V and 2 bases from J, with 6 bases between. CDR1 and CDR2 from the germline V gene are SGHRS and YFSETQ.

For this clone: In the same sample, other DNA sequences code for this CDR3. The chain is built from TRBV7-9 and TRBJ2-2; D ambiguous. The germline gives CDR1 SEHNR, CDR2 FQNEAQ (reference sequence). The CDR3 has 12 residues. The V gene lost 2 bases and the J gene lost 6 bases, with 4 bases spanning the gap. The CDR3 DNA reads as TGTGCCAGCAGCTTAACGGCCGGGGAGCTGTTTTTT. Translation: CASSLTAGELFF.

This chain joins TRBV10-3 and TRBJ2-5; tentatively, D is TRBD2 (7 bases). This CDR3 comprises 14 residues. V lost 4 bases and J lost 4, with 13 bases in between. Germline V CDR1 and CDR2: ENHRY, SYGVKD. The CDR3 DNA follows: TGTGCCATCAGTGGGTCGGGGGGCGGAGAGACCCAGTACTTC. Protein: CAISGSGGGETQYF.

The chain recombines TRBV25-1 with TRBJ2-3; 11 nucleotides agree with TRBD2. V was clipped by 4 bases and J by 5 bases; unmatched bases: 5. The germline gives CDR1 MGHDK, CDR2 SYGVNS. CDR3 length: 15 amino acids. The CDR3 region is CASSGLAGSLDTQYF. CDR3 in DNA: TGTGCCAGCAGTGGACTAGCGGGGAGTTTAGATACGCAGTATTTT.

The CDR3 sequence is CASSRTGLAYSYNEQFF. The CDR3 DNA is TGTGCCAGCAGCCGGACTGGCCTAGCCTATTCCTACAATGAGCAGTTCTTC. The rearrangement uses TRBV21-1 and TRBJ2-1; no check of the table's D call, TRBD2, against the DNA was made. TRBV21-1 is noted as a pseudogene. CDR3 length equals 17 residues.

The chain is built from TRBV6-1 and TRBJ1-1; D may be TRBD1 (5 bases). CDR1 MNHNS and CDR2 SASEGT come from the germline V gene. V was shortened by 6 bases and J by 0 bases, with 11 bases between the two germline ends. The CDR3 is made up of 14 amino acids. The CDR3 region is CASSSGALNTEAFF. For the CDR3, the DNA is TGTGCCAGCAGCTCTGGGGCATTGAACACTGAAGCTTTCTTT.